This entry features one TCR beta chain sequence. The antigen is unknown. 13 Jbeta primers and 60 Vbeta primers were used for the PCR. Generated by immunoSEQ multiplex PCR, the TCRdb table keeps only in-frame clones and is missing some. The sample lists about 100,000 clones; about 79% were seen once. The source of the sample is a study of cytomegalovirus exposure and HLA in healthy donors. Whole-study findings and limits: Per a later analysis, HLA-associated TCR beta chains showed more clonal expansion than other, equally common TCR beta chains.

As for the donors, each was a healthy bone marrow donor. V lost 4 bases and J lost 5; bases outside the gene matches: 6. CDR3 length: 14 amino acids. The germline V gene has CDR1 LNHNV and CDR2 YYDKDF (reference sequence). The J gene is TRBJ2-7, the V gene TRBV15; TRBD1 aligns across 9 bases. The receptor's source is a woman aged 18-29 years in good health and CMV-seronegative. Sequencing was carried out using PBMCs. Written as DNA, the CDR3 is TGTGCCACCAGCACCCGGGACAGGGTAGACGAGCAGTACTTC. It encodes CATSTRDRVDEQYF.